This T cell receptor (beta chain) was recorded in a study of CD8 T cells in ankylosing spondylitis (TCRdb year 2017). About the investigation overall: To find TCR variants linked to disease, the study profiled T cell receptor beta repertoires in ankylosing spondylitis patients and healthy donors. The full study cohort comprised 25 ankylosing spondylitis patients and roughly 110 healthy donors. Peripheral blood was sampled, and synovial fluid was also collected from ankylosing spondylitis patients.

Worth noting for this clonotype: What this receptor recognizes is not known. No much larger clone is present one base from it, and per-base qualities are unavailable.

The paper as a whole reports these results and caveats: Significant enrichment of the disease-linked clones was reported in matched synovial fluid samples from ankylosing spondylitis patients. Blood from ankylosing spondylitis patients appeared to be characterized by a TCR beta motif composed of roughly 8 highly homologous amino acid variants. A CD8+ phenotype was shown by the disease-linked clones, which were found at relatively low frequencies in peripheral blood. Some motif variants had previously been reported in the synovial fluid and blood of reactive arthritis patients, which suggests shared mechanisms of disease initiation.

Sequenced on an Illumina HiSeq 2500. Quantitative 5'-RACE with molecular barcodes was the method used to prepare the TCR beta libraries. On the study's bioinformatics: Disease-linked TCR variants were identified with a new computational method built on a probabilistic model of VDJ rearrangement. TCRdb's own reprocessing of the public reads used fastp at Q25 and MiXCR and kept productive beta chains. Rows with one shared CDR3 protein collapse into an entry with the most common genes and DNA. None of the V and J calls come from the authors' own analysis; TCRdb made them. The sample yields over 600,000 distinct CDR3 sequences; around 17% were counted once. The ten largest account for 15% to 20% of the sample. The CDR3 has 15 amino acids, counting the end cysteine and phenylalanine. The read is trimmed to its CDR3 DNA, 45 bases read in frame from base 1. V and J lose 9 bases and 0 bases, and a span of 15 bases separates them.

The receptor was isolated from a male donor with ankylosing spondylitis. The chain is made from TRBV12-3 or TRBV12-4 and TRBJ2-1, with no reliable assignment of the D segment. The sample comprised blood, either unsorted or a sorted T cell fraction (not recorded which). The DNA is as follows: TGTGCCAGTCGTCGGACGGGCGCCTCCTACAATGAGCAGTTCTTC. Its product reads: CASRRTGASYNEQFF.